Below are 6 T cell receptor beta chains sequenced from a single sample in a study of cytomegalovirus exposure and HLA in healthy donors. PCR was performed using 60 Vbeta and 13 Jbeta primers. The data were produced by immunoSEQ multiplex PCR, yet TCRdb's version contains in-frame clones alone and is incomplete. The sample yields approximately 70,000 clones, around 72% seen once. The sequencing input was PBMCs. The receptors shown here come from a woman in her 40s in good health and CMV-seropositive.

The rearrangement joins TRBV7-8 to TRBJ2-3; TRBD2 matches at 9 bases. Germline lookup yields CDR1 SGHVS and CDR2 FQNEAQ. This CDR3 spans 16 amino acids. V lost 5 bases, J lost 5 bases, and 11 bases stayed unmatched. Written as DNA, the CDR3 is TGTGCCAGCAGCCTACGACTGAGCGGGGGGTTAGATACGCAGTATTTT. This codes for CASSLRLSGGLDTQYF.

The V call is TRBV11-2, the J call TRBJ1-2; the D gene is possibly TRBD1 (5 bases). With 0 bases removed from V and 4 bases from J, the gap between germline ends came to 9 bases. The CDR3 loop spans 14 amino acids. The germline V gene has CDR1 SGHAT and CDR2 FQNNGV. CDR3 coding DNA: TGTGCCAGCAGCTTAGATGGGGGGGGCTATGGCTACACCTTC. Residues: CASSLDGGGYGYTF. The full variable domain, completed using reference TRBV11-2 and TRBJ1-2, is EAGVAQSPRYKIIEKRQSVAFWCNPISGHATLYWYQQILGQGPKLLIQFQNNGVVDDSQLPKDRFSAERLKGVDSTLKIQPAKLEDSAVYLCASSLDGGGYGYTFGSGTRLTVV.

V and J are TRBV4-2 and TRBJ2-5; 11 nucleotides match TRBD1. Per germline, CDR1 LGHNA and CDR2 YNFKEQ. V dropped 2 bases and J dropped 2; count of bases not matched to a gene: 4. The CDR3 has 16 amino acids. This CDR3 reads CASSQSGTGGQETQYF. For the CDR3, the DNA is TGTGCCAGCAGCCAATCCGGGACAGGGGGTCAAGAGACCCAGTACTTC.

There are a few counts of this clone. The same CDR3 also results from other DNA sequences found in this sample. V is TRBV5-1 and J is TRBJ2-3; D possibly corresponds to TRBD2 (6 bases). V lost 3 bases, J lost 2 bases, and 10 bases lay in between. CDR3 length: 14 residues. The germline V gene encodes CDR1 SGHRS and CDR2 YFSETQ. The CDR3 is CASSSGTVTDTQYF. In nucleotides, the CDR3 is TGCGCCAGCAGCTCGGGGACTGTCACAGATACGCAGTATTTT.

This clone has more than one count but fewer than ten. The chain joins TRBV6-5 to TRBJ1-1, with 7 bases that match TRBD1. CDR3 length: 13 amino acids. From germline, CDR1 is MNHEY and CDR2 SVGAGI. Trimming at V came to 5 bases and at J to 5 bases, leaving 5 bases not matched to a gene. The CDR3: CASSRTGVTEAFF. The DNA of the CDR3 is TGTGCCAGCAGTCGAACAGGGGTAACTGAAGCTTTCTTT.

The rearrangement links TRBV4-1 to TRBJ2-1; D possibly corresponds to TRBD1 (6 bases). V lost 0 bases to trimming and J lost 4 bases, with 16 bases between them. Germline CDR1 is MGHRA and CDR2 is YSYEKL. There are 17 residues in the CDR3. CDR3 amino acids: CASSQEWPGTPYNEQFF. In DNA form, the CDR3 reads TGCGCCAGCAGCCAAGAGTGGCCCGGGACACCTTACAATGAGCAGTTCTTC.